The present entry profiles one T cell receptor (beta chain) with its context. Its matching antigen is unknown. This record belongs to a study of cytomegalovirus exposure and HLA in healthy donors. The CDR3 spans 13 residues. In germline, CDR1 is SGHTA, CDR2 FQGTGA. V dropped 2 bases and J dropped 4 bases, with 7 bases sitting between them. Both 60 Vbeta primers and 13 Jbeta primers went into the PCR. Assay: immunoSEQ multiplex PCR; the TCRdb copy retains only in-frame clones and omits some. The repertoire holds some 140,000 clones, with roughly three quarters as singletons. General study results and limits: Confirmation in vitro established that a few CMV-associated chains were specific for CMV antigens. High specificity and sensitivity for cytomegalovirus status were reported for the classifier. Previous analysis showed most TCR beta V segments were productive about 87% or about 30% of the time. TCR beta V- and J-gene trimming was later associated with a missense DCLRE1C variant.

The gene calls are TRBV7-3 and TRBJ2-3; D remains unclear. The clonotype comes from a man aged 25-40 years in good health and CMV-seronegative. Sequenced material: PBMCs. CDR3 loop: CASSLVASDTQYF. The CDR3 bases are TGTGCCAGCAGCTTAGTCGCGTCAGATACGCAGTATTTT.